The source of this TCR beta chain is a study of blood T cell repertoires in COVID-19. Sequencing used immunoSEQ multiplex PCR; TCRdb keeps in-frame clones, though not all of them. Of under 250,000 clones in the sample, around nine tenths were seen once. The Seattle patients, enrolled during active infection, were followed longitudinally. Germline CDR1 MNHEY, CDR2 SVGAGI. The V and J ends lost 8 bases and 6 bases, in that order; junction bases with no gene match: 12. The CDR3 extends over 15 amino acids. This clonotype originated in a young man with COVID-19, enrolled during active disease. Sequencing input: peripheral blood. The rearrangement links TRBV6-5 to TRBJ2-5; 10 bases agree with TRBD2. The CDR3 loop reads CASGAKAGGPQTQYF. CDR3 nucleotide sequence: TGTGCCAGCGGCGCTAAAGCGGGGGGGCCTCAGACCCAGTACTTC.